This T cell receptor beta chain was retrieved from a study of OX40 agonist ivuxolimab in advanced cancers. Only in-frame clones appear in the TCRdb table, and some are missing; sequencing was by immunoSEQ multiplex PCR. In the table there are about 31,000 clones, roughly 86% of which are singletons. The source is an adult with an advanced solid tumor such as melanoma, head and neck, liver or kidney cancer. The source material was CD4+ or CD8+ T cells sorted from blood, sampled in a trial of the OX40 agonist ivuxolimab.

The CDR3 nucleotides are TGCGCCAGCAGCCCTTACGGGGGGAATATAGAGTACGAGCAGTACTTC. Encoded protein: CASSPYGGNIEYEQYF. The chain uses TRBV4-3 and TRBJ2-7; 7 nucleotides line up with TRBD2. The V segment lost 4 bases and the J segment 4 bases; nucleotides outside the gene matches: 13. Germline V lookup: CDR1 LGHNA, CDR2 YSLEER. This CDR3 spans 16 amino acids.